A selection of T cell receptor beta chains follows, all from one sample in a study of T cells in Graves' hyperthyroidism and ophthalmopathy. TCRdb re-derived calls from the multiplex PCR reads in MiXCR, one entry per CDR3 protein. The sample holds over 500,000 distinct CDR3 sequences; about 14% are singletons and the top ten take roughly 14%. Specimen: blood. The receptor source for this set is a woman aged 40 to 50 with Graves' hyperthyroidism. CDR3s include the opening cysteine and the closing phenylalanine or tryptophan. The order of the fields is V gene, CDR3 protein.

V: TRBV20-1; CDR3: CSARDETGPEKLFF
V: TRBV15; CDR3: CATSGRPNYGYTF
V: TRBV7-2; CDR3: CATGTSGGSEQFF
V: TRBV11-2; CDR3: CASSSGRGDTEAFF
V: TRBV24-1; CDR3: CATSDSQVRGYYGYTF
V: TRBV9; CDR3: CASSTLPGGNEQYF
V: TRBV6-4; CDR3: CASSEAEGAYGQYF
V: TRBV19; CDR3: CASSTGMLSTDTQYF
V: TRBV2; CDR3: CASRIDSYTGELFF
V: TRBV5-1; CDR3: CASSLVAEQETQYF
V: TRBV6-1; CDR3: CASSDLGGEKLFF
V: TRBV20-1; CDR3: CSARDLALAGGPSENEQFF
V: TRBV18; CDR3: CASSPPPLSTDTQYF
V: TRBV2; CDR3: CVIEGAVRSGYNEQFF
V: TRBV5-1; CDR3: CASSLGLTSSSEQYF
V: TRBV6-1; CDR3: CASSSPGQGSSRHNEQFF
V: TRBV2; CDR3: CASSGGHLSGANVLTF
V: TRBV6-1; CDR3: CASRVGPHGQPQHF
V: TRBV5-5; CDR3: CASSSPAQEVSGANVLTF
V: TRBV27; CDR3: CASSLNRGAENTEAFF
V: TRBV11-2; CDR3: CASSLVAGAFGDTQYF
V: TRBV29-1; CDR3: CSVGYWGREGYEQYF
V: TRBV5-6; CDR3: CASSYGEDGELFF
V: TRBV27; CDR3: CASSHPDSYEQYF